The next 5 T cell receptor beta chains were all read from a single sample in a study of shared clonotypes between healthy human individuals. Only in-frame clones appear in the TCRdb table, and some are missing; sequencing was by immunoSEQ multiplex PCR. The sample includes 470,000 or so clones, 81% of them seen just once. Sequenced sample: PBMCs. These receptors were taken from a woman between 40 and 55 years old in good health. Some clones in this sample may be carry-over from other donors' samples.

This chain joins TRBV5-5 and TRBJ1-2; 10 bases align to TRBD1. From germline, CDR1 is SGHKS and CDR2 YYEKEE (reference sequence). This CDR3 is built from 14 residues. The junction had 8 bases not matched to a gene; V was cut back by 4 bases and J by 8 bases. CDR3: CASSPGTGDTGYTF. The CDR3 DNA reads TGTGCCAGCAGCCCGGGGACAGGGGATACGGGCTACACCTTC.

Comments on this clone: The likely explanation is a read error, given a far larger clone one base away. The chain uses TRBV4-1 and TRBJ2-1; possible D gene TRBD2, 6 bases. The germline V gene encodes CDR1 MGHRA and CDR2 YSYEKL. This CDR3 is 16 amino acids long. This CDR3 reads CASSSFRGSSYNEKFF. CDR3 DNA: TGCGCCAGCAGCAGTTTCCGGGGGAGCTCCTACAATGAGAAGTTCTTC.

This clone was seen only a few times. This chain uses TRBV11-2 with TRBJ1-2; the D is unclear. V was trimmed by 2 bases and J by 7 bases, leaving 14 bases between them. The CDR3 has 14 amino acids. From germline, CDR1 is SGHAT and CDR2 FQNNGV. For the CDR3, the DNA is TGTGCCAGCAGCTTAAGGTTGGAAGATCTTGGCTACACCTTC. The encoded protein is CASSLRLEDLGYTF.

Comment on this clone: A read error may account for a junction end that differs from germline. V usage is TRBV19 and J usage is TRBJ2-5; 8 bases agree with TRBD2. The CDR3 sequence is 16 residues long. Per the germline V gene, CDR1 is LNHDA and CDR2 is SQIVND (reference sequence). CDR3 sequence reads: CASSTSREGLKEAQYF. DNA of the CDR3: TGTGCAAGTAGTACGAGCCGGGAGGGCTTGAAAGAGGCCCAGTACTTC.

This chain's CDR3 is CASSLVLVRSSYEQYF. DNA of the CDR3: TGTGCCAGCAGTTTAGTGTTGGTACGGAGCTCCTACGAGCAGTACTTC. The V and J genes are TRBV28 and TRBJ2-7; no clear D. Trimming removed 2 bases from V and 0 bases from J, with 14 bases in between. This CDR3 region has 16 residues. Germline V lookup: CDR1 MDHEN, CDR2 SYDVKM.